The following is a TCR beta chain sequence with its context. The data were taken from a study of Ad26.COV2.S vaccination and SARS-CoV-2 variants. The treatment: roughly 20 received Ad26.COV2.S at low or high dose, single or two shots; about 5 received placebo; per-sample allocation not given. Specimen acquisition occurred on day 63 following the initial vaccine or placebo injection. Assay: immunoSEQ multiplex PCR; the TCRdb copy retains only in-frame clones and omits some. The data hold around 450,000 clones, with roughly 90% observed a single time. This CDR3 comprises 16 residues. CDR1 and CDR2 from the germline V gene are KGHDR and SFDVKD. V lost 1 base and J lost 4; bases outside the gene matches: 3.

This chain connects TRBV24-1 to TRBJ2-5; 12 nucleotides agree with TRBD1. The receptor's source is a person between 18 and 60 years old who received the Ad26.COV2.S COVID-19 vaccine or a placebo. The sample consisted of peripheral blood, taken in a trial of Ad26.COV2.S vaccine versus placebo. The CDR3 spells CATSDLGTGGRETQYF. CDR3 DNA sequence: TGTGCCACCAGTGATTTAGGGACAGGGGGCAGAGAGACCCAGTACTTC.